This entry features one T cell receptor beta chain sequence. Profiling relied on immunoSEQ multiplex PCR, and the TCRdb table lists in-frame clones only, not all of them. In the table there are 40,000 to 45,000 clones, roughly four fifths of which are singletons. This sample stems from a study of STAT5B mutations in CD4+ large granular lymphocyte leukemia. CDR1 and CDR2 from the germline V gene are SQVTM and ANQGSEA. The CDR3 spans 15 residues. With 3 bases clipped from V and 4 bases from J, the junction kept 8 bases outside the gene matches. Sequencing used CD4+ T cells from blood buffy coats. This TCR was recovered from a human donor in good health. The chain couples TRBV29-1 to TRBJ2-1; 8 bases are shared with TRBD1. This CDR3 reads CSVEGRDRRYNEQFF. As DNA, the CDR3 is TGCAGCGTTGAGGGACGGGACAGGAGATACAATGAGCAGTTCTTC.